This TCR beta chain was captured by sequencing in a study of shared clonotypes between healthy human individuals. This CDR3 is built from 17 residues. Deletions cut 0 bases from V and 3 bases from J, with 15 bases between. Germline V gene lookup returns CDR1 MGHRA and CDR2 YSYEKL. The protocol was immunoSEQ multiplex PCR, while the TCRdb copy is restricted to in-frame clones and leaves out a portion. This sample yields over a million clones, of which approximately 98% are seen a single time; about 0.42% belongs to the top ten. This receptor was taken from a man aged 25-40 years in good health. Sequencing was performed on naive CD4+ T cells sorted from blood. Stated subset: CD45RA+ positively selected. This sequence joins TRBV4-1 and TRBJ2-1, with D possibly TRBD2 on 6 matching bases. This CDR3 reads CASSQDLAGPYYNEQFF. CDR3 coding DNA: TGCGCCAGCAGCCAAGATCTGGCGGGGCCTTACTACAATGAGCAGTTCTTC.